This TCR beta chain was sequenced in a study of T cells in Graves' hyperthyroidism and ophthalmopathy. The diagnostic basis comprised clinical symptoms, serum thyroxine and TRAb, thyroid ultrasound and orbital computed tomography. What was amplified from RNA transcripts were TCR beta CDR3 regions. The HTBI primer set was used in a first-round RT-PCR of the TCR CDR3. TCRdb used MiXCR to reprocess the multiplex PCR reads, holding one entry per CDR3 protein. The sample comprises about 610,000 distinct CDR3 sequences, approximately 14% of which are singletons, and roughly 4.3% rests with the top ten. The sample holds many counts of this clonotype. CDR3 length: 12 residues. Germline V lookup: CDR1 MNHNS, CDR2 SASEGT. Deletions cut 4 bases from V and 8 bases from J, with 11 bases between.

The chain joins TRBV6-1 to TRBJ1-2; tentative D call: TRBD1 (5 bases). This clonotype was obtained from a woman between 40 and 55 years old with Graves' ophthalmopathy. The specimen was blood. The CDR3 nucleotides read TGTGCCAGCAGTGGGGGCGGTGCCGGCTACACCTTC. Residues: CASSGGGAGYTF.